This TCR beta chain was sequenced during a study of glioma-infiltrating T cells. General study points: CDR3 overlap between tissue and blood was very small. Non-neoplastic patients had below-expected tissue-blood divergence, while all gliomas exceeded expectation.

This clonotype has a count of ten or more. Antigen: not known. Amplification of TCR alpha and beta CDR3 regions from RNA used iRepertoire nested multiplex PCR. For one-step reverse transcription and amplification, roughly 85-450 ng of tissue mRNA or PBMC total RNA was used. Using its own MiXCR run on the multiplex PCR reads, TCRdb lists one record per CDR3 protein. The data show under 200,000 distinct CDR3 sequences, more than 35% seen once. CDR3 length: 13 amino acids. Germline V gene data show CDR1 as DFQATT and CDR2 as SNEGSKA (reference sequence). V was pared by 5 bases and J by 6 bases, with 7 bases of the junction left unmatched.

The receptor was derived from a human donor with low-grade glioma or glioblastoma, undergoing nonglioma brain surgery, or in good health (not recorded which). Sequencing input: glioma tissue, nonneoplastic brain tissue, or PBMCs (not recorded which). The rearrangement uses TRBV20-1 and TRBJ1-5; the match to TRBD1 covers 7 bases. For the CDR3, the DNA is TGCAGTGCTGGACAGGACAGTGGTCAGCCCCAGCATTTT. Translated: CSAGQDSGQPQHF.